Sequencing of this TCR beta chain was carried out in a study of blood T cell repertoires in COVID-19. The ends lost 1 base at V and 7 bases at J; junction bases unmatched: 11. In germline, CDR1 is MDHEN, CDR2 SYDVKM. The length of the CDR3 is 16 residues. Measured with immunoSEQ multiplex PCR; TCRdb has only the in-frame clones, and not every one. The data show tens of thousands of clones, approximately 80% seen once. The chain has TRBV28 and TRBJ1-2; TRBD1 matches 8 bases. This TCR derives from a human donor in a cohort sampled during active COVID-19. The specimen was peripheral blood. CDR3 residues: CASSLSGRGRRGGYTF. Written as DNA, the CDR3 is TGTGCCAGCAGTTTATCCGGCAGGGGGCGCCGTGGTGGCTACACCTTC.